This note documents a single T cell receptor beta chain sequence. Its antigen is currently unknown. V lost 4 bases and J 2 bases, leaving 9 bases between the germline ends. CDR1 is LGHNA, CDR2 YNFKEQ, per germline. The CDR3 extends over 15 amino acids. The data originate from a study of cytomegalovirus exposure and HLA in healthy donors. Although they were nominally healthy when sampled, donors likely had unrecorded immune exposures. Study-level findings and limits: High specificity and sensitivity for cytomegalovirus status were reported for the classifier. Confirmation in vitro established that a few CMV-associated chains were specific for CMV antigens.

Primers for the PCR totalled 60 Vbeta and 13 Jbeta. The table came from immunoSEQ multiplex PCR; TCRdb's copy has only in-frame clones and leaves some out. Of roughly 140,000 clones listed, under 85% are singletons. This chain links TRBV4-2 with TRBJ1-6; D is undetermined. This receptor was taken from a woman in her thirties or forties in good health and CMV-seropositive. The sequenced sample consisted of PBMCs. The DNA of the CDR3 is TGTGCCAGCAGCCTCGAGGGCCCCTATAATTCACCCCTCCACTTT. Its protein product is CASSLEGPYNSPLHF.